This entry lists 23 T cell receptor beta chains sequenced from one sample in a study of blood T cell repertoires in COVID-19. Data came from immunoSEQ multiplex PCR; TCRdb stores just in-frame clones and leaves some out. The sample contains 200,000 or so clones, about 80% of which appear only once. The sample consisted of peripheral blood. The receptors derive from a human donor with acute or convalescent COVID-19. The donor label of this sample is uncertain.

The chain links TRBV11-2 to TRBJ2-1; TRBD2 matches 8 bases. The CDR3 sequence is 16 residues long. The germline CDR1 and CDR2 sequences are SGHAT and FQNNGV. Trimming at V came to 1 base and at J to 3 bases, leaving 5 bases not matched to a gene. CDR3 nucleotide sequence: TGTGCCAGCAGCTTAGTAGGTAGCGGGAACTACAATGAGCAGTTCTTC. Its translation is CASSLVGSGNYNEQFF.

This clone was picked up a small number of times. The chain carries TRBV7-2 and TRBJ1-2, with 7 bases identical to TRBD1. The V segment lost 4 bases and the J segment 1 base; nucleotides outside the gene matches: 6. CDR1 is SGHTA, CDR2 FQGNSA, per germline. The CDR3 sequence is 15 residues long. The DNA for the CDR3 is TGTGCCAGCAGCTACGGACAGGCGTATAACTATGGCTACACCTTC. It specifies CASSYGQAYNYGYTF.

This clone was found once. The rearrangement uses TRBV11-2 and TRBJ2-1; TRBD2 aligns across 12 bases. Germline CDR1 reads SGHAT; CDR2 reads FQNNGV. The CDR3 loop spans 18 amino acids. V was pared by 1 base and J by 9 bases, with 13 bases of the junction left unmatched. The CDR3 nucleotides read TGTGCCAGCAGCTTAGCCCCTTTCCTAGCGGGAGGGCCGAGTGAGCAGTTCTTC. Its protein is CASSLAPFLAGGPSEQFF.

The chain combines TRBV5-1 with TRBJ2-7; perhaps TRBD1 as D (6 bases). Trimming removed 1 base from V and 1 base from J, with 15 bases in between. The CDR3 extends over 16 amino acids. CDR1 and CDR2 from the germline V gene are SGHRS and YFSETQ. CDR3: CASSLSGQGPSYEQYF. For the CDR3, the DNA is TGCGCCAGCAGCTTGAGTGGGCAGGGGCCATCCTACGAGCAGTACTTC.

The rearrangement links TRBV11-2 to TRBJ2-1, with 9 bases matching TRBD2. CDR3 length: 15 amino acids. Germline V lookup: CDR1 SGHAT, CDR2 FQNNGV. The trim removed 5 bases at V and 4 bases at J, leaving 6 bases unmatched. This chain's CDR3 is CASSTGTSRYNEQFF. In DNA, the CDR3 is TGTGCCAGCAGCACCGGGACTAGCCGGTACAATGAGCAGTTCTTC.

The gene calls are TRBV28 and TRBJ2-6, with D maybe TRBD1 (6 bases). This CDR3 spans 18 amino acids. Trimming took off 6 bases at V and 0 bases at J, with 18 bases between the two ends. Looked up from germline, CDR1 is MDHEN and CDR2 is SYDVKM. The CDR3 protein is CASSLGTRRTSGANVLTF. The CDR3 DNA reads TGTGCCAGCAGCCTGGGGACAAGACGAACCTCTGGGGCCAACGTCCTGACTTTC.

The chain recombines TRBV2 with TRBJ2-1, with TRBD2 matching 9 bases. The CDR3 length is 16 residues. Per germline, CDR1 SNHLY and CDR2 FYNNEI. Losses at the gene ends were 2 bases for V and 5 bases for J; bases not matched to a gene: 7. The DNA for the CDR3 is TGTGCCAGCAGTGAAAGGGCTAGCGGGGTTAACAATGAGCAGTTCTTC. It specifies CASSERASGVNNEQFF. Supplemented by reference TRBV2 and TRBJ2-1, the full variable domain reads EPEVTQTPSHQVTQMGQEVILRCVPISNHLYFYWYRQILGQKVEFLVSFYNNEISEKSEIFDDQFSVERPDGSNFTLKIRSTKLEDSAMYFCASSERASGVNNEQFFGPGTRLTVL.

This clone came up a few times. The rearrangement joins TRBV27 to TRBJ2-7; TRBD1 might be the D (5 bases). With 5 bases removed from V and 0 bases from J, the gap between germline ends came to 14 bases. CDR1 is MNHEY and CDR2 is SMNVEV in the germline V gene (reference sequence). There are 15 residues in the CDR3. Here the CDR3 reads CASSLYRQSSYEQYF. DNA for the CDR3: TGTGCCAGCAGTCTCTACAGGCAGAGCTCCTACGAGCAGTACTTC.

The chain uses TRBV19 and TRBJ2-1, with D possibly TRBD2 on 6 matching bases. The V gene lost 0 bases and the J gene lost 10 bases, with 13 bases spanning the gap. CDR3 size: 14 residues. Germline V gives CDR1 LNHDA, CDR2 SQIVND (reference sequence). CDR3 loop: CASSIEGRGGEQFF. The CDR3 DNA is TGTGCCAGTAGTATAGAGGGGCGGGGTGGCGAGCAGTTCTTC.

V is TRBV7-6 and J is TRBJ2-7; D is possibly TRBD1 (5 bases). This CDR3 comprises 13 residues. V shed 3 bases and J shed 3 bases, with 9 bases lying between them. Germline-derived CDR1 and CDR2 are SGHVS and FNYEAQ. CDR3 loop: CASSLGQIYEQYF. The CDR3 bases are TGTGCCAGCAGCTTGGGGCAGATCTACGAGCAGTACTTC.

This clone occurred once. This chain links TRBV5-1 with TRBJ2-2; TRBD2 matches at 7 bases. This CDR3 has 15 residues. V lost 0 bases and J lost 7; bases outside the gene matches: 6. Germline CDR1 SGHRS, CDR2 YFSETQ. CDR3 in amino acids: CASSLVASGLGELFF. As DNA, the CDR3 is TGCGCCAGCAGCTTGGTGGCTAGCGGACTCGGGGAGCTGTTTTTT.

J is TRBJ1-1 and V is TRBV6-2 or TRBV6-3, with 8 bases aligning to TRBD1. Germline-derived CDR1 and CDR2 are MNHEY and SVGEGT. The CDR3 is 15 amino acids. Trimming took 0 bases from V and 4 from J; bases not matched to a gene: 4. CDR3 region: CASSYSGTGSTEAFF. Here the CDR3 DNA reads TGTGCCAGCAGTTACTCCGGGACAGGTTCCACTGAAGCTTTCTTT.

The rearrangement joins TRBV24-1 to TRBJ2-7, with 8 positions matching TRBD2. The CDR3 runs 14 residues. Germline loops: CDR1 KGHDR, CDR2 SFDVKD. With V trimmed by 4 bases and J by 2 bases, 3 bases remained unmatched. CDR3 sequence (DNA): TGTGCCACCAGTGAGGACGGGGGGGCCTACGAGCAGTACTTC. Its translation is CATSEDGGAYEQYF.

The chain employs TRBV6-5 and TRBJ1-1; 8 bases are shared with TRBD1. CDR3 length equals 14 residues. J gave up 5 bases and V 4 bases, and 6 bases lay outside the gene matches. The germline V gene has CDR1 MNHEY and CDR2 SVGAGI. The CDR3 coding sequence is TGTGCCAGCAGTTCTCCAGGGGGCAGGACTGAAGCTTTCTTT. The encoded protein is CASSSPGGRTEAFF.

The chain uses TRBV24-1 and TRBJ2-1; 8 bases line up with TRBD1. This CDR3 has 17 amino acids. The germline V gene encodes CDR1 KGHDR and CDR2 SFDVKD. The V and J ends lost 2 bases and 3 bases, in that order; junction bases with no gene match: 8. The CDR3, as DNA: TGTGCCACCAGTGATTCAGTCGGGACAGGTCACTACAATGAGCAGTTCTTC. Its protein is CATSDSVGTGHYNEQFF.

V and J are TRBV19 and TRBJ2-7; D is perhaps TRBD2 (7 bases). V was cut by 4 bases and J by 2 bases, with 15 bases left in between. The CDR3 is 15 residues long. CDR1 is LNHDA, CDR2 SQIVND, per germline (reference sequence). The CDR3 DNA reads TGTGCCAGTAGTACCTCCCGGGGGGCAACCTACGAGCAGTACTTC. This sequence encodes CASSTSRGATYEQYF. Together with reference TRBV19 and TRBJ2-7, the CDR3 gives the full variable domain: DGGITQSPKYLFRKEGQNVTLSCEQNLNHDAMYWYRQDPGQGLRLIYYSQIVNDFQKGDIAEGYSVSREKKESFPLTVTSAQKNPTAFYLCASSTSRGATYEQYFGPGTRLTVT.

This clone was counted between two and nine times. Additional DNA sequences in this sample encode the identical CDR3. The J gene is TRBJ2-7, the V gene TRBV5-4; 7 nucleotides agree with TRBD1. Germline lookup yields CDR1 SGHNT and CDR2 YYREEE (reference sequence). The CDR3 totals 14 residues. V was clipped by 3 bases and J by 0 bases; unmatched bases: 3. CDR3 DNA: TGTGCCAGCAGCTCCGGGACAGTCTCCTACGAGCAGTACTTC. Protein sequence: CASSSGTVSYEQYF.

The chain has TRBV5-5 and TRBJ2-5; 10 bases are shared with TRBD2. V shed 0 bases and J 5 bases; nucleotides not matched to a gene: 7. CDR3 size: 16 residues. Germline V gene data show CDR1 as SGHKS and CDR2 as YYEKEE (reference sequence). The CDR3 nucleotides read TGTGCCAGCAGCTTGGCTAGCGGGAGCTCATCGGAGACCCAGTACTTC. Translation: CASSLASGSSSETQYF.

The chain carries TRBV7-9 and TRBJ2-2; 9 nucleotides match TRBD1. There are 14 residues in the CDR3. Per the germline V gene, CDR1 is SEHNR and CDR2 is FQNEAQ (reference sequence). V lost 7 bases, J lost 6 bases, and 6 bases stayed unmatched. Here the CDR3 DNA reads TGTGCCAGCATCAGGACAGGGGAGGCCGGGGAGCTGTTTTTT. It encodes CASIRTGEAGELFF.

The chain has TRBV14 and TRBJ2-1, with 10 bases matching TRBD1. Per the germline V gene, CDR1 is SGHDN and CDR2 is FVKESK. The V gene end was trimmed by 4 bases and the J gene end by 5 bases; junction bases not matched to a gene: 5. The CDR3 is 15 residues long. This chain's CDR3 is CASSPWTGGNNEQFF. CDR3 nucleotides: TGTGCCAGCAGCCCCTGGACAGGGGGAAACAATGAGCAGTTCTTC.

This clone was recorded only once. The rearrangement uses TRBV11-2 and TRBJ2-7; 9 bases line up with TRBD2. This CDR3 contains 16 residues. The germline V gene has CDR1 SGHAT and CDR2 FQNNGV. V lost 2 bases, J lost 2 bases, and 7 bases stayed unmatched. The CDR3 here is CASSLSVSSGTYEQYF. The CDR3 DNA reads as TGTGCCAGCAGCTTATCGGTGTCTAGCGGGACCTACGAGCAGTACTTC.

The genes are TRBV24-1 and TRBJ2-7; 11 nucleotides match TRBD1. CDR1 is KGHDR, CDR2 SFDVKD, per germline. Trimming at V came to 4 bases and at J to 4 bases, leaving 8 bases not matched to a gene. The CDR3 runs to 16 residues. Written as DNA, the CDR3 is TGTGCCACCAGTGACCTTGGGACAGGGGGTCGGTACGAGCAGTACTTC. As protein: CATSDLGTGGRYEQYF.

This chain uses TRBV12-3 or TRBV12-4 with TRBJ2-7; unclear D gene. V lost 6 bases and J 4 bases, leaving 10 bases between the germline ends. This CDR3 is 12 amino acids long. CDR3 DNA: TGTGCCAGCAGCCTAGACCGATACGAGCAGTACTTC. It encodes CASSLDRYEQYF.